The 21 T cell receptor beta chains below were found in one sample sequenced in a study of T cell changes during pregnancy in multiple sclerosis. Here immunoSEQ multiplex PCR was the method, and the copy in TCRdb shows in-frame clones only, minus some. The sample has 15,000 to 25,000 clones, approximately 90% seen once. This material consisted of CD8+ T cells from peripheral blood mononuclear cells, taken in the third trimester of pregnancy. The receptors stem from a female donor in good health, enrolled as a control in a pregnancy study.

The rearrangement uses TRBV5-8 and TRBJ2-3; possibly TRBD2 for D (6 bases). V shed 2 bases and J shed 4 bases, with 11 bases lying between them. In germline, CDR1 is SGHTS, CDR2 YDEGEE. CDR3 length: 14 amino acids. CDR3 loop: CASSFFGEADTQYF. The CDR3 DNA reads as TGTGCCAGCAGCTTCTTCGGGGAGGCAGATACGCAGTATTTT.

The rearrangement uses TRBV7-2 and TRBJ1-2; 7 bases match TRBD1. Germline values: CDR1 SGHTA, CDR2 FQGNSA. V lost 5 bases, J lost 5 bases, and 11 bases stayed unmatched. This CDR3 has 15 amino acids. The CDR3 region has the DNA TGTGCCAGCAGCCTAAGACAGGGATGGATGTATGGCTACACCTTC. Translation gives CASSLRQGWMYGYTF.

The V call is TRBV5-5, the J call TRBJ2-1; a weak D match, TRBD2 (5 bases). The CDR3 length is 15 residues. Germline values: CDR1 SGHKS, CDR2 YYEKEE (reference sequence). V was pared by 0 bases and J by 4 bases, with 11 bases between. CDR3 region: CASSLERARYNEQFF. CDR3 sequence (DNA): TGTGCCAGCAGCTTGGAGAGGGCGAGATACAATGAGCAGTTCTTC.

This chain joins TRBV27 and TRBJ1-4; D call uncertain. Germline V gene data show CDR1 as MNHEY and CDR2 as SMNVEV (reference sequence). The ends were cut back, 3 bases at V and 1 base at J, with 6 bases in the middle. The CDR3 is made up of 14 amino acids. The CDR3 nucleotides are TGTGCCAGCAGTTTTCGGGGAACTAATGAAAAACTGTTTTTT. This gives the protein CASSFRGTNEKLFF.

The V gene is TRBV2, the J gene TRBJ1-2; 10 bases align to TRBD1. The CDR3 is 16 amino acids. CDR1 is SNHLY and CDR2 is FYNNEI in the germline V gene. Trimming removed 0 bases from V and 4 bases from J; junction bases left unmatched: 5. This CDR3 reads CASSEALRDRGYGYTF. In DNA form, the CDR3 reads TGTGCCAGCAGTGAAGCCCTCCGGGACAGGGGCTATGGCTACACCTTC.

This chain uses TRBV29-1 with TRBJ1-2; D might be TRBD1 (5 bases). This CDR3 contains 14 residues. Germline V gene sequence: CDR1 SQVTM, CDR2 ANQGSEA. V gave up 4 bases and J gave up 8 bases, with 20 bases separating them. This CDR3 reads CSVAASRGSKGYTF. DNA for the CDR3: TGCAGCGTTGCCGCTAGTAGGGGATCTAAGGGCTACACCTTC.

DNA of the CDR3: TGTGCCAGCAGTGTGACAGGGGCGGTGGCTGAAGCTTTCTTT. Residues: CASSVTGAVAEAFF. This chain joins TRBV27 and TRBJ1-1, with TRBD1 matching over 8 bases. This CDR3 region has 14 residues. J lost 6 bases, V lost 5 bases, and 8 bases had no gene match. CDR1 and CDR2 from the germline V gene are MNHEY and SMNVEV (reference sequence).

The CDR3 DNA reads as TGTGCCAGCAGTTTAATAGCTGGGGAGCAGTTCTTC. Translation: CASSLIAGEQFF. The rearrangement links TRBV27 to TRBJ2-1; no clear D gene. The germline V gene encodes CDR1 MNHEY and CDR2 SMNVEV (reference sequence). V was clipped by 2 bases and J by 10 bases, with 9 bases between them. The CDR3 length is 12 residues.

The rearrangement uses TRBV7-9 and TRBJ1-4; TRBD1 matches at 7 bases. This CDR3 has 14 amino acids. The V segment lost 5 bases and the J segment 8 bases; nucleotides outside the gene matches: 8. Germline values: CDR1 SEHNR, CDR2 FQNEAQ (reference sequence). The CDR3 is CASSRDSTYEKLFF. CDR3 nucleotide sequence: TGTGCCAGCAGCCGGGACAGCACGTACGAAAAACTGTTTTTT. Full variable domain (remainder filled in from reference TRBV7-9 and TRBJ1-4): DTGVSQNPRHKITKRGQNVTFRCDPISEHNRLYWYRQTLGQGPEFLTYFQNEAQLEKSRLLSDRFSAERPKGSFSTLEIQRTEQGDSAMYLCASSRDSTYEKLFFGSGTQLSVL.

The DNA of the CDR3 is TGTGCCAGCAGCTTAAGTTTATCAGGTACCTACGAGCAGTACTTC. Protein sequence: CASSLSLSGTYEQYF. The rearrangement links TRBV7-6 to TRBJ2-7; D is unresolved. The germline V gene encodes CDR1 SGHVS and CDR2 FNYEAQ. The germline V and J ends were trimmed by 2 bases and 2 bases, with 13 bases remaining between them. The CDR3 is 15 amino acids.

This chain connects TRBV6-6 to TRBJ2-7; 7 bases fit TRBD1. V was pared by 5 bases and J by 2 bases, with 0 bases of the junction left unmatched. The CDR3 spans 12 residues. In germline, CDR1 is MNHNY, CDR2 SVGAGI (reference sequence). The DNA for the CDR3 is TGTGCCAGCAGTACAGGGGCCTACGAGCAGTACTTC. Its protein product is CASSTGAYEQYF.

This sequence joins TRBV5-8 and TRBJ1-2; possible D gene TRBD1, 5 bases. The CDR3 has 16 residues. The germline V gene encodes CDR1 SGHTS and CDR2 YDEGEE. Trimming shortened V by 4 bases and J by 5 bases, and 21 bases separated the two germline ends. The CDR3 DNA is TGTGCCAGCAGCATTAGGGAGGGTAGGACACCATATGGCTACACCTTC. As protein: CASSIREGRTPYGYTF.

The chain uses TRBV13 and TRBJ2-6; D is possibly TRBD2 (6 bases). The CDR3 sequence is 15 residues long. The V end was cut by 5 bases, the J end by 2 bases, with 10 bases between. Germline assignment: CDR1 PRHDT and CDR2 FYEKMQ (reference sequence). The CDR3: CASSPIAAGANVLTF. CDR3 bases: TGTGCCAGCAGCCCGATAGCGGCTGGGGCCAACGTCCTGACTTTC.

CDR3 sequence: CASTPGTGGLMSEAFF. CDR3 nucleotide sequence: TGTGCCAGTACCCCCGGGACAGGGGGCTTGATGTCTGAAGCTTTCTTT. The chain is built from TRBV19 and TRBJ1-1, with 12 bases identical to TRBD1. The CDR3 runs 16 residues. From germline, CDR1 is LNHDA and CDR2 SQIVND (reference sequence). The trim removed 7 bases at V and 6 bases at J, leaving 12 bases unmatched.

The V gene is TRBV19, the J gene TRBJ1-3; the D is unclear. The V end lost 4 bases, the J end lost 0 bases, and 7 bases lay between the germline ends. Germline CDR1 reads LNHDA; CDR2 reads SQIVND (reference sequence). The CDR3 is 14 amino acids. The CDR3 DNA reads TGTGCCAGTAGTACGAGTTACTCTGGAAACACCATATATTTT. Residues: CASSTSYSGNTIYF.

The V gene is TRBV11-2, the J gene TRBJ2-1, with D possibly TRBD1 on 5 matching bases. This CDR3 comprises 16 residues. Germline V gene lookup returns CDR1 SGHAT and CDR2 FQNNGV. Trimming pared 2 bases from V and 0 bases from J, leaving 11 bases between. The CDR3 is CASSLRGRVSYNEQFF. The CDR3 DNA is TGTGCCAGCAGCTTAAGAGGCAGGGTCTCCTACAATGAGCAGTTCTTC.

J is TRBJ1-2 and V is TRBV9, with 9 bases fitting TRBD1. The CDR3 has 16 amino acids. CDR1 and CDR2 (germline): SGDLS, YYNGEE. After removal of 4 bases from V and 4 bases from J, the junction contained 11 bases not matched to a gene. CDR3 DNA sequence: TGTGCCAGCAGCCCGACAGGGGGAAGCAGTGTCTATGGCTACACCTTC. Its protein product is CASSPTGGSSVYGYTF. The whole variable domain, filled in from reference TRBV9 and TRBJ1-2, reads DSGVTQTPKHLITATGQRVTLRCSPRSGDLSVYWYQQSLDQGLQFLIQYYNGEERAKGNILERFSAQQFPDLHSELNLSSLELGDSALYFCASSPTGGSSVYGYTFGSGTRLTVV.

The rearrangement joins TRBV7-9 to TRBJ2-7; TRBD2 matches 9 bases. The CDR3 sequence is 17 residues long. The V gene end was trimmed by 1 base and the J gene end by 5 bases; junction bases not matched to a gene: 12. The V gene's germline CDR1 is SEHNR and CDR2 FQNEAQ (reference sequence). The CDR3 here is CASSLVSPGLALDEQYF. In DNA form, the CDR3 reads TGTGCCAGCAGCTTAGTTAGTCCGGGACTAGCATTAGACGAGCAGTACTTC.

This sequence joins TRBV6-5 and TRBJ1-4; 8 nucleotides align to TRBD1. V shed 6 bases and J 8 bases; nucleotides not matched to a gene: 8. CDR1 and CDR2 from the germline V gene are MNHEY and SVGAGI. The CDR3 has 14 amino acids. Here the CDR3 reads CASSPTGDREKLFF. CDR3 coding DNA: TGTGCCAGCAGCCCGACAGGGGATCGGGAAAAACTGTTTTTT.

This chain connects TRBV13 to TRBJ1-4; 8 nucleotides agree with TRBD1. The length of the CDR3 is 15 residues. The ends lost 2 bases at V and 2 bases at J; junction bases unmatched: 1. CDR1 is PRHDT and CDR2 is FYEKMQ in the germline V gene (reference sequence). The CDR3 region is CASSLTGGTNEKLFF. CDR3 DNA: TGTGCCAGCAGCTTAACAGGGGGGACTAATGAAAAACTGTTTTTT. Variable domain in full (rest from reference TRBV13 and TRBJ1-4): AAGVIQSPRHLIKEKRETATLKCYPIPRHDTVYWYQQGPGQDPQFLISFYEKMQSDKGSIPDRFSAQQFSDYHSELNMSSLELGDSALYFCASSLTGGTNEKLFFGSGTQLSVL.

V usage is TRBV6-5 and J usage is TRBJ2-1; possibly TRBD1 for D (6 bases). Germline-derived CDR1 and CDR2 are MNHEY and SVGAGI. V was cut by 2 bases and J by 4 bases, with 12 bases left in between. CDR3 length: 15 amino acids. This chain's CDR3 is CASSYTAGVYNEQFF. The DNA for the CDR3 is TGTGCCAGCAGTTACACGGCAGGGGTATACAATGAGCAGTTCTTC.